This T cell receptor beta chain was found in a study of CD8 T cells in ankylosing spondylitis (TCRdb year 2017). Context from the whole study: T cell receptor beta repertoires were profiled in healthy donors and ankylosing spondylitis patients so that disease-linked TCR variants could be found. In total, the full study cohort was made up of nearly 110 healthy donors and 25 ankylosing spondylitis patients. Peripheral blood was sampled, and synovial fluid was additionally collected from ankylosing spondylitis patients. Beyond this particular receptor, the publication reports: Some motif variants were previously reported in synovial fluid and blood of reactive arthritis patients, suggesting common disease-initiation mechanisms. Blood from ankylosing spondylitis patients appeared to be characterized by a TCR beta motif made up of fewer than ten highly homologous amino acid variants. The disease-linked clones had a CD8+ phenotype and were found at relatively low frequencies in peripheral blood. The disease-linked clones were reported to be significantly enriched in matched synovial fluid samples from ankylosing spondylitis patients.

Sequencing used an Illumina HiSeq 2500. Quantitative 5'-RACE with molecular barcodes was the method used to prepare the TCR beta libraries. As for how the authors treated the data: A new computational method based on a probabilistic model of VDJ rearrangement was used to identify disease-linked TCR variants. TCRdb handled the public reads itself, with Q25 trimming in fastp and clone calling in MiXCR, and kept productive beta chains. One record per CDR3 amino acid sequence lists the most common genes and DNA. These V and J calls derive from TCRdb rather than the authors' analysis. The sample table lists about 300,000 distinct CDR3 sequences, 11% of them with a count of one. The top ten constitute roughly 9.1% of the sample. As concerns this clonotype: Its antigen is still unknown. Base qualities are not provided; no much larger clone lies one nucleotide away.

Sequences SGHRS (CDR1) and YFSETQ (CDR2) are obtained from the germline V gene. Including cysteine and phenylalanine, the CDR3 has 13 amino acids. Of the read, only the CDR3 DNA is kept; its 39 bases are in frame from base 1. V is cut by 0 bases and J by 6 bases, and the space between the germline ends is 10 bases. The sequenced sample consisted of blood, either unsorted or a sorted T cell fraction (not recorded which). In this chain, TRBV5-1 is recombined with TRBJ2-7; the D gene assignment is perhaps TRBD1 or TRBD2, with each matching 5 bases. The clonotype originates from a female donor with ankylosing spondylitis or in good health (not recorded which). The CDR3 is CASSLGRDPEQYF. The nucleotides are TGCGCCAGCAGCTTGGGTCGGGACCCCGAGCAGTACTTC.